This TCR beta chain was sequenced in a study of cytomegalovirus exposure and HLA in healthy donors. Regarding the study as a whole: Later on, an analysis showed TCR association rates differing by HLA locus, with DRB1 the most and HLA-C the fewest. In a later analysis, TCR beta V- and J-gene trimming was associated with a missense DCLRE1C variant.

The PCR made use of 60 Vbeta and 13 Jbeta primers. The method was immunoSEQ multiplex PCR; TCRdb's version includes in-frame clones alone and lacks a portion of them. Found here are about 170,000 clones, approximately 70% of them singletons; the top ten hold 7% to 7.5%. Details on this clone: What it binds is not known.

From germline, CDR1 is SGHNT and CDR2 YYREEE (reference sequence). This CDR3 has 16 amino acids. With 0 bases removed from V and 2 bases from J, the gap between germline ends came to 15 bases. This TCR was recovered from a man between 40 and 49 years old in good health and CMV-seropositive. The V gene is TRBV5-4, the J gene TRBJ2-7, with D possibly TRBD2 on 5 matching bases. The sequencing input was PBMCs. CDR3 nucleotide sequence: TGTGCCAGCAGCTTGGTTACGTCGGGGAATCCCTACGAGCAGTACTTC. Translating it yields CASSLVTSGNPYEQYF.